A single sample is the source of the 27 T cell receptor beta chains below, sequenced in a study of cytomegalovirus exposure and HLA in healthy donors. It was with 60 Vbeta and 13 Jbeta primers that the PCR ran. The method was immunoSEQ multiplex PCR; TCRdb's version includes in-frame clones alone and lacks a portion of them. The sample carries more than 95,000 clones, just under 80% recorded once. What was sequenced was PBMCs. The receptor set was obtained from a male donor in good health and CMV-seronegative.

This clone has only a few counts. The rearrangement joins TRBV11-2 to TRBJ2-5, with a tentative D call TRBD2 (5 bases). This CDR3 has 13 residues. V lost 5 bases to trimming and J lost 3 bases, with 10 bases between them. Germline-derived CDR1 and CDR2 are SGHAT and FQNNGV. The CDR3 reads CASSRTVKETQYF. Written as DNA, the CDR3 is TGTGCCAGCAGCCGGACTGTCAAAGAGACCCAGTACTTC.

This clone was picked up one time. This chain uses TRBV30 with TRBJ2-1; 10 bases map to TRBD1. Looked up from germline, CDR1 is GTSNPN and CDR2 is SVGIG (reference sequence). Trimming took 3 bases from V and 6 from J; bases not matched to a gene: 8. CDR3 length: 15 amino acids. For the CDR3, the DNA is TGTGCCTGGAGCGGGGGGGACAGGGGTGTCAATGAGCAGTTCTTC. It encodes CAWSGGDRGVNEQFF.

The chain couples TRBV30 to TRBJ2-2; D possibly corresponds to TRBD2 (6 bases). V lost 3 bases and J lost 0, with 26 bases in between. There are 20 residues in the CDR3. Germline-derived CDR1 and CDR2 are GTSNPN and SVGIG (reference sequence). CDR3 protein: CAWRGQGLKGLLANTGELFF. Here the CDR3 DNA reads TGTGCCTGGAGAGGGCAGGGACTTAAGGGGCTCCTAGCGAACACCGGGGAGCTGTTTTTT. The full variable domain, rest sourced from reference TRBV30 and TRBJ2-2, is SQTIHQWPATLVQPVGSPLSLECTVEGTSNPNLYWYRQAAGRGLQLLFYSVGIGQISSEVPQNLSASRPQDRQFILSSKKLLLSDSGFYLCAWRGQGLKGLLANTGELFFGEGSRLTVL.

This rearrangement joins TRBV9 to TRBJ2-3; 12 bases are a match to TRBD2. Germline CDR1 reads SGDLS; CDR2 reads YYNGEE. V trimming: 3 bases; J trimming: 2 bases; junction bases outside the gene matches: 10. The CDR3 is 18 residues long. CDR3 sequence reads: CASSAVAGLAGYTDTQYF. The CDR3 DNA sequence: TGTGCCAGCAGCGCCGTAGCCGGACTAGCGGGATACACAGATACGCAGTATTTT.

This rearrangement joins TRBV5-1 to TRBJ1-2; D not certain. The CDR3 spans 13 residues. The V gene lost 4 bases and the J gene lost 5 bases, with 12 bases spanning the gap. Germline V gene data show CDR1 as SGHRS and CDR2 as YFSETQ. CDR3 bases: TGCGCCAGCAGCCTCCAGGTCCGATATGGCTACACCTTC. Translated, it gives CASSLQVRYGYTF.

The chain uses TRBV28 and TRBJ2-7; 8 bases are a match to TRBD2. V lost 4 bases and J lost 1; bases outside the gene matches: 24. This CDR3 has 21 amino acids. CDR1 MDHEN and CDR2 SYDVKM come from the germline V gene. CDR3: CASSSPRLSWAGGRKSYEQYF. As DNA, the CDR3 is TGTGCCAGCAGTTCCCCCCGATTGTCTTGGGCGGGAGGTCGGAAGTCCTACGAGCAGTACTTC. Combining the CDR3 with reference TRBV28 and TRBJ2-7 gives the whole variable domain DVKVTQSSRYLVKRTGEKVFLECVQDMDHENMFWYRQDPGLGLRLIYFSYDVKMKEKGDIPEGYSVSREKKERFSLILESASTNQTSMYLCASSSPRLSWAGGRKSYEQYFGPGTRLTVT.

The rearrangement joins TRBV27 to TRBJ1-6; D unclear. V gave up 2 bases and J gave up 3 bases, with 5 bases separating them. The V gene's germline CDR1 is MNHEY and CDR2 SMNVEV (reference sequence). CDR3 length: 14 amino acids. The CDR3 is CASSLEDYNSPLHF. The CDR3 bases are TGTGCCAGCAGTTTAGAGGACTATAATTCACCCCTCCACTTT.

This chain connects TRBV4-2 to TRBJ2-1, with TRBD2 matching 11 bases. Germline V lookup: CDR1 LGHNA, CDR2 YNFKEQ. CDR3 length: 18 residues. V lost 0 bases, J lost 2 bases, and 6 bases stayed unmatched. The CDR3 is CASSQDPRLAGTYNEQFF. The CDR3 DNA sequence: TGTGCCAGCAGCCAAGATCCGAGACTAGCGGGAACCTACAATGAGCAGTTCTTC.

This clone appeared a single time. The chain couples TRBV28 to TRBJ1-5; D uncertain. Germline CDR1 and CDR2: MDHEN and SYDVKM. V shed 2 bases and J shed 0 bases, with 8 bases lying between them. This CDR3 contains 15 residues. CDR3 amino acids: CASSLAGYSNQPQHF. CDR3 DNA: TGTGCCAGCAGTTTAGCCGGGTATAGCAATCAGCCCCAGCATTTT.

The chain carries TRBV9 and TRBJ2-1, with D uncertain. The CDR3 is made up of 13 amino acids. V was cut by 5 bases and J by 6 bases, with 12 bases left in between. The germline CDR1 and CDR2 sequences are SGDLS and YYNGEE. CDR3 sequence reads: CASRSVERNEQFF. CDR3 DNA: TGTGCCAGCAGATCCGTTGAGCGCAATGAGCAGTTCTTC. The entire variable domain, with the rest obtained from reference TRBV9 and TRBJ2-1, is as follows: DSGVTQTPKHLITATGQRVTLRCSPRSGDLSVYWYQQSLDQGLQFLIQYYNGEERAKGNILERFSAQQFPDLHSELNLSSLELGDSALYFCASRSVERNEQFFGPGTRLTVL.

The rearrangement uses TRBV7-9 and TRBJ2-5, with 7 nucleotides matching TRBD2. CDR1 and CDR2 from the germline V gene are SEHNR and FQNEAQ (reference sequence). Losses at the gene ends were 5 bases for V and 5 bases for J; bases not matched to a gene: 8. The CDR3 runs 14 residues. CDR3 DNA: TGTGCCAGCAGCCCGGGGACTACGGGGGAGACCCAGTACTTC. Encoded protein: CASSPGTTGETQYF.

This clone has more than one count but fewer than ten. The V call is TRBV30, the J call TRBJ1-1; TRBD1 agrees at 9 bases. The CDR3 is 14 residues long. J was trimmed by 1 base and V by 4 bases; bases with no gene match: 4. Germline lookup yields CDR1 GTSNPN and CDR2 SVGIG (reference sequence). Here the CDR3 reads CAWTRTGANTEAFF. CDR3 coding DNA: TGTGCCTGGACCAGGACAGGGGCGAACACTGAAGCTTTCTTT.

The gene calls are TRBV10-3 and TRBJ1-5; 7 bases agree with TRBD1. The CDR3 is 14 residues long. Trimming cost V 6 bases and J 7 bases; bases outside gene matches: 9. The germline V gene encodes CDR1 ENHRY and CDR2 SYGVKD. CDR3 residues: CAISEGQSGQPQHF. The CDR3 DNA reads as TGTGCCATCAGCGAGGGACAGTCAGGACAGCCCCAGCATTTT.

This chain's CDR3 is CASSPRGNGGDTQYF. CDR3 DNA sequence: TGTGCCAGCAGTCCCCGCGGTAACGGAGGAGATACGCAGTATTTT. This sequence joins TRBV6-6 and TRBJ2-3; tentatively, D is TRBD2 (5 bases). Per the germline V gene, CDR1 is MNHNY and CDR2 is SVGAGI (reference sequence). There are 15 residues in the CDR3. V was trimmed by 5 bases and J by 5 bases, leaving 17 bases between them.

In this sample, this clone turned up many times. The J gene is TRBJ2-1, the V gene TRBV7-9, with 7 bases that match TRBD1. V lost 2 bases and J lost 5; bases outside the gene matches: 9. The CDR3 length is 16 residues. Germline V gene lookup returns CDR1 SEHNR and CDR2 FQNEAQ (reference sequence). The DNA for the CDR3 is TGTGCCAGCAGCTTAACCCGGGACAGTGCGAACAATGAGCAGTTCTTC. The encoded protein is CASSLTRDSANNEQFF. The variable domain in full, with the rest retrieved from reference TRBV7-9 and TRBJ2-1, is DTGVSQNPRHKITKRGQNVTFRCDPISEHNRLYWYRQTLGQGPEFLTYFQNEAQLEKSRLLSDRFSAERPKGSFSTLEIQRTEQGDSAMYLCASSLTRDSANNEQFFGPGTRLTVL.

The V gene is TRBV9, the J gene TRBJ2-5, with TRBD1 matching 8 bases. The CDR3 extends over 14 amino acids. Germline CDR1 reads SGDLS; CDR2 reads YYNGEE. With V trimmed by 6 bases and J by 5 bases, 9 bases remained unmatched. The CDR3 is CASTQGAEQETQYF. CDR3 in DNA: TGTGCCAGCACCCAGGGGGCGGAACAGGAGACCCAGTACTTC.

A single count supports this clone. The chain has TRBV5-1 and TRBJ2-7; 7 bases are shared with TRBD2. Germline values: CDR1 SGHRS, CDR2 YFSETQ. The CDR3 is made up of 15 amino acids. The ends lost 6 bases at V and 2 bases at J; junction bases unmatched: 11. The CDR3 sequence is CASKRGLAEAYEQYF. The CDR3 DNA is TGCGCCAGCAAAAGAGGGCTAGCGGAGGCCTACGAGCAGTACTTC.

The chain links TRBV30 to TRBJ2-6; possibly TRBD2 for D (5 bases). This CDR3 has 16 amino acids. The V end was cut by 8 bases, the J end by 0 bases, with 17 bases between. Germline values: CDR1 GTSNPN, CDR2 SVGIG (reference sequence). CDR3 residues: CARSPGRGSGANVLTF. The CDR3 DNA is TGTGCCCGCAGCCCGGGGAGAGGCTCTGGGGCCAACGTCCTGACTTTC.

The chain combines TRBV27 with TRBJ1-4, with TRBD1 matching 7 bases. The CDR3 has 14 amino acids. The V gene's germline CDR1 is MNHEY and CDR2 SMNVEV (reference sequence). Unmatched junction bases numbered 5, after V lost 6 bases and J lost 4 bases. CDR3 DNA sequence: TGTGCCAGCAGCCTGGGACAGATTAATGAAAAACTGTTTTTT. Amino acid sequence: CASSLGQINEKLFF.

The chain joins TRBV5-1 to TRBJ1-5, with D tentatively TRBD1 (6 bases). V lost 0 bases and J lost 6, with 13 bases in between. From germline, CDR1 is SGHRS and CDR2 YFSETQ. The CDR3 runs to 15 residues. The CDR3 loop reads CASSLDGGGGQPQHF. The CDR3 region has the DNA TGCGCCAGCAGCTTGGATGGGGGCGGGGGTCAGCCCCAGCATTTT.

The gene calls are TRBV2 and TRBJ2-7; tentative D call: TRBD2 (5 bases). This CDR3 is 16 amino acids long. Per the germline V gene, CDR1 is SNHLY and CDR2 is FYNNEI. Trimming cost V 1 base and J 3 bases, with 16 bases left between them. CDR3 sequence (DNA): TGTGCCAGCAGTGAAGGAAGAAGGAGCGGTTACTACGAGCAGTACTTC. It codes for CASSEGRRSGYYEQYF.

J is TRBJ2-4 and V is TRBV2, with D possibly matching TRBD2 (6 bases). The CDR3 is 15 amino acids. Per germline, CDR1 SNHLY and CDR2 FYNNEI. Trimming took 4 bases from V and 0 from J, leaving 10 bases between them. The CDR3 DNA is TGTGCCAGCAGTGTAGGCGGGGCAGCCAAAAACATTCAGTACTTC. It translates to CASSVGGAAKNIQYF.

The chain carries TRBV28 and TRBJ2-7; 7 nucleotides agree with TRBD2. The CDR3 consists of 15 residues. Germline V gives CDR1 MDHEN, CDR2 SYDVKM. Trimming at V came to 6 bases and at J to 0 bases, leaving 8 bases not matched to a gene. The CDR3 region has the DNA TGTGCCAGCAGCCCTCCGGGACTAACCTCCTACGAGCAGTACTTC. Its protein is CASSPPGLTSYEQYF.

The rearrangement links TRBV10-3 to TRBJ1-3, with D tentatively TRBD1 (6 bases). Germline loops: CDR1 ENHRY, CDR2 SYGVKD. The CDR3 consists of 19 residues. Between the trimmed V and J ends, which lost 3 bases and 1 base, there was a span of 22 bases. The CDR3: CAISEFEDRPGLSGNTIYF. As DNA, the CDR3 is TGTGCCATCAGTGAATTTGAAGACAGGCCCGGTTTGTCTGGAAACACCATATATTTT.

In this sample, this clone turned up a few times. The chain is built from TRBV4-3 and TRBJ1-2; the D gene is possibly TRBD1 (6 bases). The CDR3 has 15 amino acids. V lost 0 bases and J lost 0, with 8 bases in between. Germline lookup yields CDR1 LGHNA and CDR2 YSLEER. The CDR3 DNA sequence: TGCGCCAGCAGCCAAGAATGGACAGCTAACTATGGCTACACCTTC. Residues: CASSQEWTANYGYTF.

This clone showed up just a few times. The CDR3 DNA follows: TGTGCCAGTAGAAGGTACAGTCAAAATCAGCCCCAGCATTTT. Its protein product is CASRRYSQNQPQHF. The V call is TRBV19, the J call TRBJ1-5; D gene uncertain. This CDR3 has 14 residues. V lost 6 bases and J 4 bases, leaving 13 bases between the germline ends. CDR1 is LNHDA, CDR2 SQIVND, per germline (reference sequence).

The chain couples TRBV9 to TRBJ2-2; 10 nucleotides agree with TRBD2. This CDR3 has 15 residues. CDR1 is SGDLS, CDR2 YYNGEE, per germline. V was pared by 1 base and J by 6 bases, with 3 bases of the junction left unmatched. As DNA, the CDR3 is TGTGCCAGCAGCGTAAGCGGGAGGGCCGCCGGGGAGCTGTTTTTT. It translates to CASSVSGRAAGELFF.